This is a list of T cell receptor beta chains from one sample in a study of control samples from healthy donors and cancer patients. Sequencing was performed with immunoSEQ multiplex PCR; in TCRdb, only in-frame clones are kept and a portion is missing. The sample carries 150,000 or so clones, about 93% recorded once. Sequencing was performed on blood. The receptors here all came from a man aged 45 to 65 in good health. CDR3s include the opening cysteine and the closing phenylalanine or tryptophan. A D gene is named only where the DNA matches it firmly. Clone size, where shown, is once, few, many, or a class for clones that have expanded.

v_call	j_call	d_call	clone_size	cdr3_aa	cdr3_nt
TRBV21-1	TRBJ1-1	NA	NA	CASSKEGGWTEAFF	TGTGCCAGCAGCAAAGAAGGGGGGTGGACTGAAGCTTTCTTT
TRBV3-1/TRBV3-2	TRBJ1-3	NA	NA	CASSQDLWGVGGNTIYF	TGTGCCAGCAGCCAAGATCTCTGGGGGGTTGGTGGAAACACCATATATTTT
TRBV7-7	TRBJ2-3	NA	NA	CASSLANRDISTDTQYF	TGTGCTAGCAGCTTAGCTAACAGGGACATAAGCACAGATACGCAGTATTTT
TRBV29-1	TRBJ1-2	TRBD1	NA	CSLGDSTNYGYTF	TGCAGCTTGGGGGACAGCACAAACTATGGCTACACCTTC
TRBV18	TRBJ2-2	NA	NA	CASSPGTADTGELFF	TGTGCCAGCTCACCAGGTACGGCAGACACCGGGGAGCTGTTTTTT
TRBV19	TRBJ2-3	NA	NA	CASRQSATDTQYF	TGTGCCAGTAGGCAATCGGCCACAGATACGCAGTATTTT
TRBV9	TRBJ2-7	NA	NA	CASSRQSVHEQYF	TGTGCCAGCAGCCGACAATCGGTCCACGAGCAGTACTTC
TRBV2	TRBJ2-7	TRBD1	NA	CASSSSPGTGVGGYEQYF	TGTGCCAGCAGTAGCAGTCCCGGGACAGGGGTAGGTGGATACGAGCAGTACTTC
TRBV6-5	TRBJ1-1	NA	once	CASSLAGTEAFF	TGTGCCAGCAGTTTAGCTGGCACTGAAGCTTTCTTT
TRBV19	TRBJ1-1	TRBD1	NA	CASSETGFSTEAFF	TGTGCCAGTAGTGAGACAGGGTTTTCCACTGAAGCTTTCTTT
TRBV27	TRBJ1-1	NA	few	CASSSRIGAEAFF	TGTGCCAGCAGTTCCCGGATCGGGGCTGAAGCTTTCTTT
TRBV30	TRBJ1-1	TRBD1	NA	CAWSEKTGGTEAFF	TGTGCCTGGAGTGAAAAGACAGGGGGCACTGAAGCTTTCTTT
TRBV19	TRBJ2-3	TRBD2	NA	CASSSSRLAGGADTQYF	TGTGCCAGTAGTTCGTCACGACTAGCGGGAGGGGCAGATACGCAGTATTTT
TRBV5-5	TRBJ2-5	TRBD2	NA	CASSLAFLAGVETQYF	TGTGCCAGCAGCTTGGCTTTCTTAGCGGGAGTAGAGACCCAGTACTTC
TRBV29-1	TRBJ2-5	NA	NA	CSVKGSKETQYF	TGCAGCGTTAAGGGGTCGAAAGAGACCCAGTACTTC
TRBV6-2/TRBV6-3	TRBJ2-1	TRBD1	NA	CASSYTRTGSSSYNEQFF	TGTGCCAGCAGTTACACTCGGACAGGCTCCAGCTCCTACAATGAGCAGTTCTTC
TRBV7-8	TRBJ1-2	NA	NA	CASSLGSGDGYTF	TGTGCCAGCAGCTTAGGGTCTGGGGATGGCTACACCTTC
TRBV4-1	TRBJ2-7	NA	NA	CASSQARARSYEQYF	TGCGCCAGCAGCCAAGCCAGGGCACGTTCCTACGAGCAGTACTTC